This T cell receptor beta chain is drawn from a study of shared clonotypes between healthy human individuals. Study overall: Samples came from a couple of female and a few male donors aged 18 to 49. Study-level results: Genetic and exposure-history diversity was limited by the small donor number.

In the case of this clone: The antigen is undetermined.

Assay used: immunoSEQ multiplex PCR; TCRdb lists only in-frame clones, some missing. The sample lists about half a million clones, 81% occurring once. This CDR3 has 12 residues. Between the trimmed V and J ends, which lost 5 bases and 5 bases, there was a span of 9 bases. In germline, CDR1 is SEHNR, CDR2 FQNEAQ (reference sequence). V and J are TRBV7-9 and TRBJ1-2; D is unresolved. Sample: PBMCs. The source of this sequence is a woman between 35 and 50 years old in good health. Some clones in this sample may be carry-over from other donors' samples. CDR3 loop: CASSGGEYGYTF. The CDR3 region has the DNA TGTGCCAGCAGCGGCGGAGAATATGGCTACACCTTC.